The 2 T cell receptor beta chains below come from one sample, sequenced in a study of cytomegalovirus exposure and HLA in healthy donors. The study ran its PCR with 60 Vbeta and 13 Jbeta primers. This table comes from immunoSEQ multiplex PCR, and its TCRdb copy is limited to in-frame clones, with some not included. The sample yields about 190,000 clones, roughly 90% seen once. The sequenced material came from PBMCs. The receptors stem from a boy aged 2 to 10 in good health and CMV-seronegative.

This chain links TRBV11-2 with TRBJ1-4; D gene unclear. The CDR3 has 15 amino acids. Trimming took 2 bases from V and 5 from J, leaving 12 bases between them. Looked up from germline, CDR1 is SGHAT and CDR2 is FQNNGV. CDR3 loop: CASSLIPVRNEKLFF. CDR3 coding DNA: TGTGCCAGCAGCTTAATTCCCGTGCGGAATGAAAAACTGTTTTTT.

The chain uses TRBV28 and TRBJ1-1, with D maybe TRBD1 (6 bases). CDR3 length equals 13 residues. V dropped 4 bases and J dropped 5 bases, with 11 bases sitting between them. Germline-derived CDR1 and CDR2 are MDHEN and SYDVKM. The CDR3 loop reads CASSYRADTEAFF. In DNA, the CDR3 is TGTGCCAGCAGTTACAGGGCTGATACTGAAGCTTTCTTT.